The sequence of this T cell receptor (beta chain) was determined in a study of CD8+ T cells in alopecia areata. Overall study findings and caveats: A single nonresponder leaves the baseline CD8+ expansion link to response uncertain. Persistence of many expanded lesional clones was seen in scalp and blood during tofacitinib.

Following extraction, RNA underwent reverse transcription to cDNA, which served as the sequencing template. Libraries were prepared by immunoSEQ multiplex PCR; TCRdb keeps only in-frame clonotypes and omits some of them. The table lists around 270,000 clones, over 45% of them singletons. The ends lost 8 bases at V and 5 bases at J; junction bases unmatched: 14. This CDR3 comprises 14 residues. Germline V gives CDR1 GTSNPN, CDR2 SVGIG (reference sequence). Treatment given: oral pan-JAK inhibitor, 5-10 mg twice daily. Sampling of alopecia areata patients yielded lesional scalp punch biopsies as well as peripheral blood. CD4+ and CD8+ T cells were sorted from PBMCs stained for CD3, CD4 and CD8. As for this clone: What it binds is not known.

The TCR sequence derives from a human donor with alopecia areata. Sample: CD4+ T cells sorted from blood, taken at week 24, from a patient treated with tofacitinib. V and J are TRBV30 and TRBJ1-2; TRBD1 matches at 7 bases. The CDR3 loop is CARRPGQTLYGYTF. CDR3 nucleotide sequence: TGTGCCCGTCGCCCGGGACAGACTCTGTATGGCTACACCTTC.